This TCR beta chain was documented in a study of blood T cell repertoires in COVID-19. The CDR3 has 14 amino acids. Deletions cut 4 bases from V and 6 bases from J, with 15 bases between. Germline CDR1 and CDR2: SGHRS and YFSETQ. The assay was immunoSEQ multiplex PCR, and TCRdb's table has in-frame clones only and misses some. This table holds tens of thousands of clones, 88% found once. The sequence was collected from a human donor in a cohort sampled during active COVID-19. This rearrangement joins TRBV5-1 to TRBJ2-3, with D perhaps TRBD1 (6 bases). Source material: peripheral blood. CDR3 residues: CASSGGENGDTQYF. CDR3 in DNA: TGCGCCAGCAGCGGGGGCGAGAATGGGGATACGCAGTATTTT.